This record covers a single T cell receptor (beta chain). This clone was seen once. What antigen it recognizes has not been identified. No per-base quality is available; no much larger clone lies one base away. V is clipped by 5 bases and J by 12 bases, and the sequence between their germline boundaries is 17 bases long. The CDR3 goes from the cysteine to the phenylalanine over 12 residues. Left in the record is the CDR3 DNA by itself, 36 bases read in frame from the first base. The germline V gene sets CDR1 to MNHEY and CDR2 to SVGAGI. The data are from a study of shared clonotypes between healthy human individuals (TCRdb year 2020). General notes on the study: The cohort comprised a couple of women and a few men aged 18 to 49 years. For each donor, CD4 naive and CD4 memory were each run on three plates, CD8 naive on two plates, and CD8 memory on one plate. Blood TCR repertoires of several healthy adults were deeply sequenced to estimate repertoire size and the extent of clonotype sharing between individuals. Different laboratories and diverse techniques were used to prepare libraries and sequence TCR repertoires, to increase sequencing depth and limit assay-specific biases. Per donor, leukapheresis produced somewhere between about 0.94 and 9.5 billion PBMCs. Here is what the overall study found, with its caveats: Incomplete sequencing was indicated by rarefaction of sorted-subset datasets, despite the large sequencing depth. When several donors were compared, the shared fraction of clonotypes was roughly 5% for naive CD4, around 4% for naive CD8, roughly 2.3% for memory CD4, and 0.4% for memory CD8. Compared with non-shared clonotypes, the clonotypes found in all four sorted-subset donors had higher generation probabilities. Sampling was limited to blood, and TCR repertoires in tissue likely differ from TCR repertoires in blood. Larger estimated clonotype richness was generally found for naive subsets than for memory subsets. Because the study included a small number of donors, the genetic and exposure-history diversity represented was limited. Pairwise subsampling indicated that sequencing depth was expected to affect the degree of clonotype sharing among donors.

CD8 naive samples were obtained by positive selection for CCR7 among CD45RO-negative cells, yielding a CD45RA+CCR7+ population from which TemRA cells were excluded. The donors were healthy, HIV-negative adults who had no recently reported acute infections or vaccinations. Every donor was a Caucasian adult living in Nashville, Tennessee, USA. Blood was obtained by leukapheresis, after which PBMCs were separated by Ficoll-Histopaque density gradient centrifugation and cryopreserved in liquid nitrogen vapor phase. Analytical flow cytometry was used to check the purity and quantity of each magnetically sorted T cell population. From each sorted fraction, genomic DNA was isolated and quantified by UV absorbance on a Nanodrop 2000c. Using the deep immunoSEQ assay, multiplex PCR amplified TCR CDR3 regions from genomic DNA. Extracted genomic DNA from each cell subset was spread evenly across all wells of several immunoSEQ 96-well plates, with each plate serving as a replicate. For sorted subsets, each replicate PCR was loaded with approximately 200 ng genomic DNA, equivalent to 25,000 to 35,000 T cell genomes. The purified libraries were quantified using a Qubit 3.0 fluorometer, sized with a Bioanalyzer 2100, and then quantified again using the KAPA Library Quantification kit. Every immunoSEQ 96-well plate was sequenced on a dedicated single-read 150-cycle Illumina NextSeq 550 flow cell. Turning to the authors' computational methods: The immunoSEQ output contained only junctional sequences without quality scores, so filtering could not match that applied to full-length reads. To assign V/J genes and CDR3, sequences were annotated using PyIR, a Python wrapper for IgBLAST v1.9, with IMGT germline references. Reads with weak V/J assignments (E-value above 1e-6), missing CDR3, stop codons, out-of-frame junctions, or ambiguous translated residues were removed. A V3J clonotype was defined by an identical inferred V gene, J gene, and CDR3 amino acid sequence. Percentage overlap between repertoires was calculated by dividing the number of shared unique clonotypes by the size of the smaller repertoire. Richness of each repertoire was evaluated using RTK rarefaction, the Chao1 estimator, and Recon v2.1 estimates of unobserved clonotypes. OLGA was used to compute generation probabilities for all TCRbeta clonotypes that the gDNA method yielded from a handful of donors. This is the immuneACCESS table as TCRdb keeps it, with only in-frame sequences that have V and J called. A part of the clones is gone; compared with another copy, unresolved V genes explain less than half, and the rest is unexplained. V and J calls and clone size come straight from that table; D and trimming were deduced from the DNA. The sample table shows over 2,000,000 clones, and around 93% are seen once. The ten largest clones capture 1.5% to 2% of the sample.

This TCR was recovered from a young man in good health. Some clones in this sample may be carry-over from other donors' samples. The chain is encoded by TRBV6-5 joined to TRBJ2-7; the D gene cannot be named for sure. Sample: naive CD8+ T cells from PBMCs. Interpreted using the paper, the cell subset or site label stands for: CD45RA+CCR7+. The DNA sequence follows: TGTGCCAGCAGTCAAGGGATGAGCGAGGTGTACTTC. It codes for CASSQGMSEVYF.